The present entry profiles one T cell receptor (beta chain) with its context. Its cognate antigen is unknown. The data are from a study of OX40 agonist ivuxolimab in advanced cancers. General study findings and limits: Expanded clones tended on average to be more numerous among CD8+ T cells than CD4+.

Using immunoSEQ multiplex PCR, the repertoire was profiled, and TCRdb retains in-frame clones only, with some absent. The table records about 59,000 clones, approximately 87% of them present only once. The ends lost 4 bases at V and 7 bases at J; junction bases unmatched: 4. Germline lookup yields CDR1 GTSNPN and CDR2 SVGIG (reference sequence). This CDR3 contains 13 residues. The specimen was CD4+ or CD8+ T cells sorted from blood, collected in a trial of the OX40 agonist ivuxolimab. This clonotype was sampled from an adult with an advanced solid tumor such as melanoma, head and neck, liver or kidney cancer. The chain is built from TRBV30 and TRBJ1-6; 7 nucleotides match TRBD1. CDR3 amino acids: CAWTGTVNSPLHF. In DNA form, the CDR3 reads TGTGCCTGGACCGGGACAGTGAATTCACCCCTCCACTTT.